This is a list of T cell receptor beta chains from one sample in a study of beta chain features in type 1 diabetes. TCRdb keeps only in-frame clones here, not all; method: immunoSEQ multiplex PCR. The data hold a few hundred thousand clones, with around 13% observed a single time. Material for sequencing was naive CD4+ T cells from blood. The source of these receptors is a man younger than 35 in good health. Each CDR3 is given with its conserved first and last residue. Each record gives: J gene, V gene, D gene, clone size, CDR3 protein, CDR3 DNA. A D gene is named only where the DNA matches it firmly. Clone size is stated in some rows and not others, as once, few, many or a class when expanded.

j_gene: TRBJ1-1
v_gene: TRBV28
d_gene: TRBD1
abundance: few
CDR3aa: CASSPQWTGRNTEAFF
CDR3nt: TGTGCCAGCAGTCCTCAATGGACAGGGCGGAACACTGAAGCTTTCTTT

j_gene: TRBJ1-2
v_gene: TRBV2
d_gene: NA
abundance: NA
CDR3aa: CASRQKTLGGYTF
CDR3nt: TGTGCCAGTAGACAGAAAACCTTGGGTGGCTACACCTTC

j_gene: TRBJ1-2
v_gene: TRBV4-2
d_gene: TRBD1
abundance: many
CDR3aa: CASSQLTGGRYGYTF
CDR3nt: TGTGCCAGCAGCCAACTGACAGGGGGACGCTATGGCTACACCTTC

j_gene: TRBJ2-1
v_gene: TRBV2
d_gene: TRBD2
abundance: NA
CDR3aa: CASSQGTGTSQLSKQFF
CDR3nt: TGTGCCAGCAGTCAGGGGACCGGGACTAGCCAACTGAGTAAGCAGTTCTTC

j_gene: TRBJ1-2
v_gene: TRBV11-2
d_gene: NA
abundance: NA
CDR3aa: CASSLGLASNYGYTF
CDR3nt: TGTGCCAGCAGCTTAGGTTTAGCAAGCAACTATGGCTACACCTTC

j_gene: TRBJ1-2
v_gene: TRBV30
d_gene: TRBD1
abundance: few
CDR3aa: CAWSPTGGYGYTF
CDR3nt: TGTGCCTGGAGTCCAACAGGGGGCTATGGCTACACCTTC

j_gene: TRBJ2-2
v_gene: TRBV29-1
d_gene: NA
abundance: NA
CDR3aa: CSVLDSLNTGELFF
CDR3nt: TGCAGCGTCCTGGACAGCCTGAACACCGGGGAGCTGTTTTTT

j_gene: TRBJ2-5
v_gene: TRBV6-5
d_gene: TRBD2
abundance: NA
CDR3aa: CASSYVTSGGKTQYF
CDR3nt: TGTGCCAGCAGTTACGTCACTAGCGGGGGCAAGACCCAGTACTTC

j_gene: TRBJ2-1
v_gene: TRBV5-1
d_gene: NA
abundance: NA
CDR3aa: CASSPELARGVGEQFF
CDR3nt: TGCGCCAGCAGCCCAGAACTAGCCCGGGGCGTAGGAGAGCAGTTCTTC

j_gene: TRBJ2-1
v_gene: TRBV9
d_gene: NA
abundance: NA
CDR3aa: CASSAAGTSGGDEQFF
CDR3nt: TGTGCCAGCAGCGCCGCCGGGACCTCGGGGGGCGATGAGCAGTTCTTC

j_gene: TRBJ2-7
v_gene: TRBV21-1
d_gene: NA
abundance: few
CDR3aa: CASSKGLAETYNSYEQYF
CDR3nt: TGTGCCAGCAGCAAGGGACTAGCGGAAACATATAACTCCTACGAGCAGTACTTC

j_gene: TRBJ2-6
v_gene: TRBV9
d_gene: NA
abundance: NA
CDR3aa: CASSVDWSSGANVLTF
CDR3nt: TGTGCCAGCAGCGTAGATTGGAGCTCTGGGGCCAACGTCCTGACTTTC

j_gene: TRBJ1-3
v_gene: TRBV7-8
d_gene: NA
abundance: NA
CDR3aa: CASSPTGEGGNTIYF
CDR3nt: TGTGCCAGCAGCCCTACCGGGGAGGGTGGAAACACCATATATTTT

j_gene: TRBJ2-7
v_gene: TRBV7-6
d_gene: TRBD1
abundance: NA
CDR3aa: CASSWGQGAKEQYF
CDR3nt: TGTGCCAGCAGCTGGGGACAGGGGGCGAAGGAGCAGTACTTC

j_gene: TRBJ1-3
v_gene: TRBV7-2
d_gene: NA
abundance: NA
CDR3aa: CASSFATFSGNTIYF
CDR3nt: TGTGCCAGCAGCTTCGCTACGTTCTCTGGAAACACCATATATTTT

j_gene: TRBJ2-5
v_gene: TRBV7-2
d_gene: TRBD1
abundance: NA
CDR3aa: CASSLAGRGYETQYF
CDR3nt: TGTGCCAGCAGCTTAGCAGGCAGGGGGTATGAGACCCAGTACTTC

j_gene: TRBJ2-7
v_gene: TRBV7-9
d_gene: TRBD1
abundance: NA
CDR3aa: CASSKNEGAGEQYF
CDR3nt: TGTGCCAGCAGCAAAAACGAGGGGGCAGGGGAGCAGTACTTC

j_gene: TRBJ2-1
v_gene: TRBV5-4
d_gene: NA
abundance: many
CDR3aa: CASSLARNEQFF
CDR3nt: TGTGCCAGCAGCTTGGCGCGGAATGAGCAGTTCTTC

j_gene: TRBJ1-1
v_gene: TRBV19
d_gene: TRBD1
abundance: NA
CDR3aa: CASSRPGTGTNTEAFF
CDR3nt: TGTGCCAGTAGTAGACCGGGGACAGGGACGAACACTGAAGCTTTCTTT

j_gene: TRBJ2-7
v_gene: TRBV28
d_gene: TRBD2
abundance: NA
CDR3aa: CASSFGTSGMYEQYF
CDR3nt: TGTGCCAGCAGTTTCGGGACTAGCGGGATGTACGAGCAGTACTTC

j_gene: TRBJ2-3
v_gene: TRBV6-5
d_gene: TRBD1
abundance: NA
CDR3aa: CASSAPGQGPDTQYF
CDR3nt: TGTGCCAGCAGTGCTCCGGGACAGGGCCCAGATACGCAGTATTTT

j_gene: TRBJ1-1
v_gene: TRBV5-1
d_gene: NA
abundance: NA
CDR3aa: CASSSAVWTANTEAFF
CDR3nt: TGCGCCAGCAGCTCCGCAGTCTGGACAGCGAACACTGAAGCTTTCTTT

j_gene: TRBJ2-7
v_gene: TRBV15
d_gene: TRBD2
abundance: few
CDR3aa: CATSSGLAVGEQYF
CDR3nt: TGTGCCACCAGCAGCGGACTAGCGGTAGGGGAGCAGTACTTC

j_gene: TRBJ1-2
v_gene: TRBV5-4
d_gene: NA
abundance: NA
CDR3aa: CASSQESLNYGYTF
CDR3nt: TGTGCCAGCAGCCAAGAGTCGCTTAACTATGGCTACACCTTC

j_gene: TRBJ1-2
v_gene: TRBV6-1
d_gene: TRBD1
abundance: few
CDR3aa: CASSEGQGNYGYTF
CDR3nt: TGTGCCAGCAGTGAAGGACAGGGGAACTATGGCTACACCTTC

j_gene: TRBJ1-5
v_gene: TRBV30
d_gene: NA
abundance: few
CDR3aa: CAWSETQGLGQPQHF
CDR3nt: TGTGCCTGGAGTGAAACCCAGGGTTTAGGTCAGCCCCAGCATTTT

j_gene: TRBJ2-7
v_gene: TRBV30
d_gene: TRBD2
abundance: NA
CDR3aa: CAWSTLGLAVYEQYF
CDR3nt: TGTGCCTGGAGTACCCTCGGACTAGCGGTCTACGAGCAGTACTTC

j_gene: TRBJ2-2
v_gene: TRBV29-1
d_gene: NA
abundance: NA
CDR3aa: CSVGGVGNTGELFF
CDR3nt: TGCAGCGTTGGCGGTGTGGGGAACACCGGGGAGCTGTTTTTT

j_gene: TRBJ2-3
v_gene: TRBV10-3
d_gene: NA
abundance: NA
CDR3aa: CATLPPPTDTQYF
CDR3nt: TGTGCCACCCTACCGCCGCCCACAGATACGCAGTATTTT

j_gene: TRBJ1-3
v_gene: TRBV7-9
d_gene: NA
abundance: few
CDR3aa: CASSLVSSGNTIYF
CDR3nt: TGTGCCAGCAGCTTAGTCAGTTCGGGAAACACCATATATTTT

j_gene: TRBJ1-4
v_gene: TRBV30
d_gene: NA
abundance: few
CDR3aa: CAWSESGQGNEKLFF
CDR3nt: TGTGCCTGGAGCGAGTCAGGCCAGGGTAATGAAAAACTGTTTTTT

j_gene: TRBJ1-3
v_gene: TRBV6-6
d_gene: TRBD1
abundance: few
CDR3aa: CASSYTGGRNTIYF
CDR3nt: TGTGCCAGCAGTTACACAGGGGGCCGAAACACCATATATTTT

j_gene: TRBJ1-2
v_gene: TRBV6-6
d_gene: NA
abundance: NA
CDR3aa: CASSYSGEGYGYTF
CDR3nt: TGTGCCAGCAGTTATTCGGGGGAGGGCTATGGCTACACCTTC

j_gene: TRBJ2-5
v_gene: TRBV5-4
d_gene: NA
abundance: few
CDR3aa: CASSLGSQQETQYF
CDR3nt: TGTGCCAGCAGCTTGGGGAGCCAGCAAGAGACCCAGTACTTC

j_gene: TRBJ2-3
v_gene: TRBV4-3
d_gene: TRBD2
abundance: NA
CDR3aa: CASSQRGPSGTADTQYF
CDR3nt: TGCGCCAGCAGCCAAAGGGGGCCTAGCGGGACGGCAGATACGCAGTATTTT

j_gene: TRBJ1-5
v_gene: TRBV28
d_gene: NA
abundance: NA
CDR3aa: CASTKLNRGGNQPQHF
CDR3nt: TGTGCCAGCACTAAACTTAATCGGGGTGGCAATCAGCCCCAGCATTTT

j_gene: TRBJ2-7
v_gene: TRBV19
d_gene: NA
abundance: once
CDR3aa: CASSMPQPGNEQYF
CDR3nt: TGTGCCAGTAGTATGCCCCAACCAGGGAACGAGCAGTACTTC

j_gene: TRBJ2-7
v_gene: TRBV7-2
d_gene: NA
abundance: NA
CDR3aa: CASSTGLYEQYF
CDR3nt: TGTGCCAGCAGCACGGGACTCTACGAGCAGTACTTC

j_gene: TRBJ1-4
v_gene: TRBV4-3
d_gene: NA
abundance: few
CDR3aa: CASSQDLRQGRGEKLFF
CDR3nt: TGCGCCAGCAGCCAAGATCTCCGGCAGGGGAGGGGTGAAAAACTGTTTTTT

j_gene: TRBJ2-1
v_gene: TRBV10-3
d_gene: TRBD2
abundance: NA
CDR3aa: CAIGAGGLYEQFF
CDR3nt: TGTGCCATCGGGGCGGGAGGGCTGTATGAGCAGTTCTTC

j_gene: TRBJ2-2
v_gene: TRBV11-3
d_gene: NA
abundance: NA
CDR3aa: CASSLDSGTGELFF
CDR3nt: TGTGCCAGCAGCTTAGATTCGGGGACAGGGGAGCTGTTTTTT

j_gene: TRBJ2-5
v_gene: TRBV7-2
d_gene: NA
abundance: few
CDR3aa: CASSLAGASGQETQYF
CDR3nt: TGTGCCAGCAGCTTAGCGGGGGCTAGCGGCCAAGAGACCCAGTACTTC

j_gene: TRBJ1-5
v_gene: TRBV28
d_gene: NA
abundance: NA
CDR3aa: CASRGNRGNQPQHF
CDR3nt: TGTGCCAGCAGGGGGAACAGGGGCAATCAGCCCCAGCATTTT

j_gene: TRBJ2-2
v_gene: TRBV6-5
d_gene: NA
abundance: few
CDR3aa: CASWRGGELFF
CDR3nt: TGTGCCAGTTGGAGGGGCGGGGAGCTGTTTTTT

j_gene: TRBJ2-5
v_gene: TRBV2
d_gene: NA
abundance: few
CDR3aa: CASVPQLAETQYF
CDR3nt: TGTGCCAGTGTACCACAGCTAGCGGAGACCCAGTACTTC

j_gene: TRBJ2-1
v_gene: TRBV4-3
d_gene: NA
abundance: NA
CDR3aa: CASSPRGGDEQFF
CDR3nt: TGCGCCAGCAGCCCCCGAGGGGGGGATGAGCAGTTCTTC

j_gene: TRBJ1-1
v_gene: TRBV28
d_gene: NA
abundance: few
CDR3aa: CASSRRVKTEAFF
CDR3nt: TGTGCCAGCAGCCGCAGGGTGAAAACTGAAGCTTTCTTT

j_gene: TRBJ1-6
v_gene: TRBV5-4
d_gene: NA
abundance: NA
CDR3aa: CASSLDLGDTNSPLHF
CDR3nt: TGTGCCAGCAGCTTGGATTTGGGGGACACAAATTCACCCCTCCACTTT

j_gene: TRBJ2-6
v_gene: TRBV7-3
d_gene: TRBD2
abundance: NA
CDR3aa: CASSLKRGALTNSGANVLTF
CDR3nt: TGTGCCAGCAGCTTAAAGCGGGGGGCCCTGACAAACTCTGGGGCCAACGTCCTGACTTTC

j_gene: TRBJ2-2
v_gene: TRBV4-3
d_gene: NA
abundance: NA
CDR3aa: CASSQELGTGELFF
CDR3nt: TGCGCCAGCAGCCAAGAACTCGGCACCGGGGAGCTGTTTTTT

j_gene: TRBJ2-2
v_gene: TRBV18
d_gene: TRBD1
abundance: NA
CDR3aa: CASSTGTGSGELFF
CDR3nt: TGTGCCAGCTCAACCGGGACAGGGAGCGGGGAGCTGTTTTTT

j_gene: TRBJ2-7
v_gene: TRBV18
d_gene: NA
abundance: NA
CDR3aa: CASSQRGPYEQYF
CDR3nt: TGTGCCAGCTCACAAAGGGGCCCCTACGAGCAGTACTTC

j_gene: TRBJ1-2
v_gene: TRBV5-1
d_gene: NA
abundance: NA
CDR3aa: CASSLGAGQSYGYTF
CDR3nt: TGCGCCAGCAGCTTGGGGGCAGGGCAAAGCTATGGCTACACCTTC

j_gene: TRBJ1-2
v_gene: TRBV7-2
d_gene: TRBD1
abundance: NA
CDR3aa: CASSPNGQAGYTF
CDR3nt: TGTGCCAGCAGCCCAAACGGACAGGCTGGCTACACCTTC

j_gene: TRBJ2-7
v_gene: TRBV27
d_gene: TRBD2
abundance: few
CDR3aa: CASSSARENHEQYF
CDR3nt: TGTGCCAGCAGTTCGGCGCGGGAGAACCACGAGCAGTACTTC

j_gene: TRBJ2-3
v_gene: TRBV2
d_gene: TRBD1
abundance: NA
CDR3aa: CASSVGQGGTDTQYF
CDR3nt: TGTGCCAGCAGTGTGGGACAGGGGGGCACAGATACGCAGTATTTT

j_gene: TRBJ2-7
v_gene: TRBV5-1
d_gene: NA
abundance: NA
CDR3aa: CASSQSSFAGRYEQYF
CDR3nt: TGCGCCAGCAGCCAAAGCTCTTTTGCGGGGAGGTACGAGCAGTACTTC

j_gene: TRBJ1-5
v_gene: TRBV5-6
d_gene: NA
abundance: few
CDR3aa: CASSGGAGNQPQHF
CDR3nt: TGTGCCAGCAGCGGAGGGGCAGGCAATCAGCCCCAGCATTTT

j_gene: TRBJ1-3
v_gene: TRBV4-2
d_gene: NA
abundance: NA
CDR3aa: CASRRQDGNTIYF
CDR3nt: TGTGCCAGCAGACGACAGGATGGAAACACCATATATTTT

j_gene: TRBJ1-2
v_gene: TRBV7-3
d_gene: NA
abundance: few
CDR3aa: CASSEAGLDYGYTF
CDR3nt: TGTGCCAGCAGCGAAGCAGGGTTGGACTATGGCTACACCTTC